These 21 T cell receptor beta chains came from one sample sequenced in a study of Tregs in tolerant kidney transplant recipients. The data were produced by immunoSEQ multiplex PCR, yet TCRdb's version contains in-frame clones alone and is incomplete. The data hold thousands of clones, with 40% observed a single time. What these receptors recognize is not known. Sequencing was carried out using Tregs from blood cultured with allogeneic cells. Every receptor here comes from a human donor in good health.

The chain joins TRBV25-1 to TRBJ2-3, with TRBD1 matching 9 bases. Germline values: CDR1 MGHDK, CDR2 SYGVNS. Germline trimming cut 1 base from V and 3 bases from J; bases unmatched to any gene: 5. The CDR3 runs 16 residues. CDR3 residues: CASSEWIQGATDTQYF. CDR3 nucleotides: TGTGCCAGCAGTGAATGGATACAGGGGGCGACAGATACGCAGTATTTT.

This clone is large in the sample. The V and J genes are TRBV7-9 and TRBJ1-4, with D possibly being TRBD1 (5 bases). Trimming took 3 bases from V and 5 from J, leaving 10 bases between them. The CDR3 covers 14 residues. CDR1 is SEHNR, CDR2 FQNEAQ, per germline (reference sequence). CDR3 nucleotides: TGTGCCAGCAGCTTCGGAACAGGCAATGAAAAACTGTTTTTT. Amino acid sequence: CASSFGTGNEKLFF.

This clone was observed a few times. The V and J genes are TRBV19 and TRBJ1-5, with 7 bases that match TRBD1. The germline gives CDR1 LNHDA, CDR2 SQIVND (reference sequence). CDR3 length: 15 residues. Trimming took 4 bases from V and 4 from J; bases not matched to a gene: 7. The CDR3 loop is CASSTRTGRNQPQHF. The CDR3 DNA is TGTGCCAGTAGTACGCGGACAGGAAGAAATCAGCCCCAGCATTTT.

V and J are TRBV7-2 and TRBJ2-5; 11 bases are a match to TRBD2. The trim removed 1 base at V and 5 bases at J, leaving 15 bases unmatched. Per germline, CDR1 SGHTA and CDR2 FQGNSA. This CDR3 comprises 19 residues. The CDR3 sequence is CASSLETSGGRGQRETQYF. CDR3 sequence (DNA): TGTGCCAGCAGCTTAGAAACTAGCGGGGGCCGAGGGCAAAGGGAGACCCAGTACTTC.

CDR3 nucleotides: TGTGCCAGCAGTTCCTCGGGACGGGCGGCAAACGTCCTGACTTTC. This codes for CASSSSGRAANVLTF. This chain connects TRBV6-6 to TRBJ2-6; either TRBD1 or TRBD2 may supply D (5 bases each). The CDR3 has 15 residues. Germline CDR1 MNHNY, CDR2 SVGAGI (reference sequence). V lost 4 bases and J 10 bases, leaving 17 bases between the germline ends.

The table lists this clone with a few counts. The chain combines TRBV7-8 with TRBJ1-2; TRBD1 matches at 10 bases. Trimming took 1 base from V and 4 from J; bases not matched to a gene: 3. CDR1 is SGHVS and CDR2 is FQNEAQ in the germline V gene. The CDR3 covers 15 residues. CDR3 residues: CASSLEGQGLYGYTF. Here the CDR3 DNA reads TGTGCCAGCAGCTTAGAGGGACAGGGGCTCTATGGCTACACCTTC.

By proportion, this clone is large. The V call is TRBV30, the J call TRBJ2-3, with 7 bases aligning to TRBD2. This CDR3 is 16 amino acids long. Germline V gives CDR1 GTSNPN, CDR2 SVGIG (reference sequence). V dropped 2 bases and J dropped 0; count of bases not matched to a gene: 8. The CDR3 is CAWSRSGVFSTDTQYF. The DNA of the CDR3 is TGTGCCTGGAGTAGGAGCGGGGTGTTTAGCACAGATACGCAGTATTTT.

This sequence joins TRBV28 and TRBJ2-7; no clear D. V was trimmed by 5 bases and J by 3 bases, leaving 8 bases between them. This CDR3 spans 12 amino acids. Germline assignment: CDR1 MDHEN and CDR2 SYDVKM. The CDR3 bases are TGTGCCAGCAGTGTCAGACACTACGAGCAGTACTTC. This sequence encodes CASSVRHYEQYF. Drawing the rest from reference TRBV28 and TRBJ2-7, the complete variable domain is DVKVTQSSRYLVKRTGEKVFLECVQDMDHENMFWYRQDPGLGLRLIYFSYDVKMKEKGDIPEGYSVSREKKERFSLILESASTNQTSMYLCASSVRHYEQYFGPGTRLTVT.

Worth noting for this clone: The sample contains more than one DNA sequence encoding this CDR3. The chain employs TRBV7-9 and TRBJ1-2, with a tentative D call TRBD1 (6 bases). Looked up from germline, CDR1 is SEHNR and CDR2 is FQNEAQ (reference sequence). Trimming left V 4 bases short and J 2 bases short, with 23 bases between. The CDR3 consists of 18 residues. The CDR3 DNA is TGTGCCAGCAGCTCTAGATCCGACCACAGGGTGGGAAACTATGGCTACACCTTC. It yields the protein CASSSRSDHRVGNYGYTF.

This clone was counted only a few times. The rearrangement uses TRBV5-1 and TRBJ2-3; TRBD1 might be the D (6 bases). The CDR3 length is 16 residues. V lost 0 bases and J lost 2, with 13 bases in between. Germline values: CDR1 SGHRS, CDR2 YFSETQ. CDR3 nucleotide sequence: TGCGCCAGCAGCTTGGGGGGGTACAGGGCCACAGATACGCAGTATTTT. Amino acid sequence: CASSLGGYRATDTQYF.

DNA of the CDR3: TGTGCCAGCAGTCCCCAGTATGAGCAGTTCTTC. This gives the protein CASSPQYEQFF. V usage is TRBV7-3 and J usage is TRBJ2-1, with unresolved D. V lost 6 bases to trimming and J lost 8 bases, with 8 bases between them. Per germline, CDR1 SGHTA and CDR2 FQGTGA. This CDR3 has 11 residues.

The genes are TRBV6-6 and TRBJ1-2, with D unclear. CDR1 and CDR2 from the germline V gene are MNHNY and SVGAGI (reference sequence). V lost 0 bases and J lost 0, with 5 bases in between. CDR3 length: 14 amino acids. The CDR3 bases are TGTGCCAGCAGTTACTCGGCGGCTAACTATGGCTACACCTTC. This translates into CASSYSAANYGYTF.

CDR3 protein: CASSWGSYGYTF. Written as DNA, the CDR3 is TGTGCCAGCAGCTGGGGGAGCTATGGCTACACCTTC. V and J are TRBV5-5 and TRBJ1-2, with a weak D call TRBD1 (5 bases). Germline V gives CDR1 SGHKS, CDR2 YYEKEE (reference sequence). The CDR3 runs to 12 residues. Between the trimmed V and J ends, which lost 3 bases and 4 bases, there was a span of 7 bases.

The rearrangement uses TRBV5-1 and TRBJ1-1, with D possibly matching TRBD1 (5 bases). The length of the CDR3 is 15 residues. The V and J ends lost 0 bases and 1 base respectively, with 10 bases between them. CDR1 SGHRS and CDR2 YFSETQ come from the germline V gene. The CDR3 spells CASSLGHGANTEAFF. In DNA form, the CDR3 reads TGCGCCAGCAGCTTGGGGCACGGGGCGAACACTGAAGCTTTCTTT.

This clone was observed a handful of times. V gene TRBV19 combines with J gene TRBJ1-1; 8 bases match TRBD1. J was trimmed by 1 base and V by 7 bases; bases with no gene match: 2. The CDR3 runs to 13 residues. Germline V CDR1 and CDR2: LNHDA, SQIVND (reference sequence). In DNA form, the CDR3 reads TGTGCCAGTAAAGGACAGGGGAACACTGAAGCTTTCTTT. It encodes CASKGQGNTEAFF.

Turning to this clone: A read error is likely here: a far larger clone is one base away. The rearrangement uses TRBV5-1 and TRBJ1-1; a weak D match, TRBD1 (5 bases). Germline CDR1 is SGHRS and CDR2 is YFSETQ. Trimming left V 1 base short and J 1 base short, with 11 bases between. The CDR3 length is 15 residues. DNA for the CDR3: TGCGCCAGCAGCTTGCTTGACAGAGAGAACACTGAAGCTTTCTTT. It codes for CASSLLDRENTEAFF.

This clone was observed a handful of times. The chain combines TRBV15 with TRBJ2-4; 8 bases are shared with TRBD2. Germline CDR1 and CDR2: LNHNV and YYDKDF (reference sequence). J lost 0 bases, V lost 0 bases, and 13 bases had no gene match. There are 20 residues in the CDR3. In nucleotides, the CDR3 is TGTGCCACCAGCAGAGAACCGGGACTAGTAAAATCCCCAGCCAAAAACATTCAGTACTTC. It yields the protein CATSREPGLVKSPAKNIQYF. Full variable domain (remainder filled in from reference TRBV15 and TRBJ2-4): DAMVIQNPRYQVTQFGKPVTLSCSQTLNHNVMYWYQQKSSQAPKLLFHYYDKDFNNEADTPDNFQSRRPNTSFCFLDIRSPGLGDTAMYLCATSREPGLVKSPAKNIQYFGAGTRLSVL.

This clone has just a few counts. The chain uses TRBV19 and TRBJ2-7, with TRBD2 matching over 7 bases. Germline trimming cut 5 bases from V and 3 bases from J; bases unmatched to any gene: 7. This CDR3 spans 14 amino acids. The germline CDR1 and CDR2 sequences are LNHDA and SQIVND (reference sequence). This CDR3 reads CASSYGWEGYEQYF. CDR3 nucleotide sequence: TGTGCCAGTAGTTACGGTTGGGAGGGCTACGAGCAGTACTTC.

The CDR3: CASSSPRTSGLYNEQFF. The CDR3 nucleotides read TGTGCCAGCAGCTCCCCTAGGACTAGCGGGCTTTACAATGAGCAGTTCTTC. This chain connects TRBV7-9 to TRBJ2-1; 11 positions match TRBD2. V was pared by 4 bases and J by 4 bases, with 9 bases of the junction left unmatched. This CDR3 has 17 residues. Germline assignment: CDR1 SEHNR and CDR2 FQNEAQ (reference sequence).

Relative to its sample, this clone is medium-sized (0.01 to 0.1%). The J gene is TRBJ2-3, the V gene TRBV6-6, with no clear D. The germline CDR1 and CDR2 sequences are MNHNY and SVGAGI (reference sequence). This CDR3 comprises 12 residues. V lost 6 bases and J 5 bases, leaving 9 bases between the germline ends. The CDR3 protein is CASRQSRDTQYF. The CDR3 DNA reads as TGTGCCAGCAGGCAGTCACGAGATACGCAGTATTTT.

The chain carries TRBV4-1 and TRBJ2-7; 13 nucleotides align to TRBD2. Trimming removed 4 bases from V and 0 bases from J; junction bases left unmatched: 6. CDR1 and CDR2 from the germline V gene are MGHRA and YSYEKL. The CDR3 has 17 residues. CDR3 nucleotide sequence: TGCGCCAGCAGCCTTCGGACTAGCGGGAGCATCTCCTACGAGCAGTACTTC. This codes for CASSLRTSGSISYEQYF.